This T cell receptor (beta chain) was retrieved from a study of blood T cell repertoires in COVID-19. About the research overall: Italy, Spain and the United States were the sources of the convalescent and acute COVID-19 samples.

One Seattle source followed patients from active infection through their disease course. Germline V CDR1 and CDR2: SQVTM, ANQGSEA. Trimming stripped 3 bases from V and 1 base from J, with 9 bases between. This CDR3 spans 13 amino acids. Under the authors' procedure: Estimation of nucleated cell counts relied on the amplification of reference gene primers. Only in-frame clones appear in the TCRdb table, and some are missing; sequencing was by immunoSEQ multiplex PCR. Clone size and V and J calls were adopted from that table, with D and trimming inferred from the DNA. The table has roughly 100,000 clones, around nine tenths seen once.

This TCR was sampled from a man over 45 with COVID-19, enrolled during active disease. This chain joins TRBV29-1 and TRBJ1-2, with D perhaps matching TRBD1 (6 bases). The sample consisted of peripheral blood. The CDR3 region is CSVEDRNNYGYTF. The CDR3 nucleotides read TGCAGCGTTGAGGACAGAAATAACTATGGCTACACCTTC.